Listed here is a single TCR beta chain. The data were taken from a study of blood T cell repertoires in COVID-19. Across the whole study: Acute and convalescent COVID-19 specimens originated in the United States, Italy and Spain.

All enrollees were about 18 to 89 years old and from fewer than 25 US areas. Researchers sorted participants into cohorts using their self-reported clinical history. Libraries were prepared by immunoSEQ multiplex PCR; TCRdb keeps only in-frame clonotypes and omits some of them. This table has nearly 200,000 clones, roughly 80% appearing once. The sequence was collected from a man between 40 and 49 years old who had recovered from COVID-19. Sequencing used PBMCs or T cells enriched from blood (not recorded which).

CDR3 nucleotides: TGCAGCGTTGAAGACTCCAAACTTCCGGGACTAGCGGGCTGGAGCACAGATACGCAGTATTTT. This encodes CSVEDSKLPGLAGWSTDTQYF. The chain links TRBV29-1 to TRBJ2-3; 12 positions match TRBD2. Trimming cost V 0 bases and J 0 bases; bases outside gene matches: 16. Germline V gene data show CDR1 as SQVTM and CDR2 as ANQGSEA. The CDR3 has 21 amino acids.